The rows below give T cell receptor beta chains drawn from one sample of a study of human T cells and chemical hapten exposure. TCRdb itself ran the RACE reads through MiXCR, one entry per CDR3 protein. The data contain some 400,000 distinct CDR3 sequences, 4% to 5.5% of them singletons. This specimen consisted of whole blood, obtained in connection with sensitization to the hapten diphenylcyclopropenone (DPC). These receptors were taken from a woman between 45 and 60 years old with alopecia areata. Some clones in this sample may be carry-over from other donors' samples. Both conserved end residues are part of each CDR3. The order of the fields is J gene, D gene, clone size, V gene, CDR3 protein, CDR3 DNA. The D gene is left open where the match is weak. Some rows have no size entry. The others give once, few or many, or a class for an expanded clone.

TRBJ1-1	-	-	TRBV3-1	CASSQAGGVTEAFF	TGTGCCAGCAGCCAAGCCGGGGGGGTCACTGAAGCTTTCTTT
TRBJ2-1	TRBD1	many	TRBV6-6	CASIDRDRYNEQFF	TGTGCCAGCATCGACCGGGACAGGTACAATGAGCAGTTCTTC
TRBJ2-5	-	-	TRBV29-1	CRAGPAKDQYF	TGCAGAGCCGGACCCGCCAAAGACCAGTACTTC
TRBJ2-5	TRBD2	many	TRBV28	CASSPRLAGGGETQYF	TGTGCCAGCAGTCCCAGACTAGCGGGAGGAGGAGAGACCCAGTACTTC
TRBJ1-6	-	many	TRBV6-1	CASSERVVSPLHF	TGTGCCAGCAGTGAGAGGGTCGTTTCACCCCTCCACTTT
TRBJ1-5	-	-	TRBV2	CASLSRPGGQPQHF	TGTGCCAGCCTATCTCGCCCGGGAGGGCAGCCCCAGCATTTT
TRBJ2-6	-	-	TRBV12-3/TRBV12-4	CASEDPNSGANVLTF	TGTGCCAGCGAGGATCCAAACTCTGGGGCCAACGTCCTGACTTTC
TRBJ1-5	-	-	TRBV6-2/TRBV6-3	CASSYDDRQPQHF	TGTGCCAGCAGTTACGACGACCGTCAGCCCCAGCATTTT
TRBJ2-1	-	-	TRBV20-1	CSAEDSSSYNEQFF	TGCAGTGCTGAAGACTCTAGCTCCTACAATGAGCAGTTCTTC
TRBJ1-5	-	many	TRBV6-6	CASSYTKAGYQPQHF	TGTGCCAGCAGTTATACCAAAGCAGGGTATCAGCCCCAGCATTTT
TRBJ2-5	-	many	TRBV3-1	CASSQLLRDKETQYF	TGTGCCAGCAGCCAACTCCTTCGGGACAAAGAGACCCAGTACTTC